The rows below give T cell receptor beta chains drawn from one sample of a study of spatial heterogeneity in lung cancer. TCRdb reanalysed the 5' RACE reads using MiXCR and keeps one entry per CDR3 protein. The profile shows 60,000 to 75,000 distinct CDR3 sequences, under 7.5% of them singletons. Sequencing was performed on PBMCs, taken at surgery. Receptor source: a female donor with early-stage non-small cell lung cancer. Each CDR3 is given with its conserved first and last residue. A D gene is named only where the DNA matches it firmly. The size entry is marked missing in some rows and otherwise reads once, few, many or a size class.

d_call clone_size j_call v_call cdr3_nt cdr3_aa
NA NA TRBJ1-1 TRBV30 TGTGCCTGGAGTCCGGGGGCGGCTGAAGCTTTCTTT CAWSPGAAEAFF
TRBD1 few TRBJ2-7 TRBV7-9 TGTGCCAGCAGCAAACAGGGGGGCATCTACGAGCAGTACTTC CASSKQGGIYEQYF
NA many TRBJ2-1 TRBV5-1 TGCGCCAGCAGCTTGTCTCCCCCGGCCCGCCGCTCCTACAATGAGCAGTTCTTC CASSLSPPARRSYNEQFF
NA many TRBJ2-3 TRBV7-9 TGTGCCAGCAGTAAGGTGTTATCCCTCGCAGATACGCAGTATTTT CASSKVLSLADTQYF
TRBD1 many TRBJ2-2 TRBV6-5 TGTGCCAGCAGAGATCCGGGACAGGGGATCACCGGGGAGCTGTTTTTT CASRDPGQGITGELFF
TRBD1 medium-sized TRBJ2-2 TRBV4-2 TGTGCCAGCAGCCACCTCCTTAGGGGGACAGGGGACCCCACCGGGGAGCTGTTTTTT CASSHLLRGTGDPTGELFF
NA many TRBJ2-1 TRBV12-3/TRBV12-4 TGTGCCAGCAGTTTATCCGGGGTAGGACTCAATGAGCAGTTCTTC CASSLSGVGLNEQFF
NA many TRBJ2-3 TRBV10-1 TGCGCCAGCAGTGAGTCATGGAGCGGAGGCACAGATACGCAGTATTTT CASSESWSGGTDTQYF
TRBD2 medium-sized TRBJ2-3 TRBV20-1 TGCAGTGCCCAAAGCGGGGGGCCGGCAGATACGCAGTATTTT CSAQSGGPADTQYF
TRBD2 many TRBJ2-5 TRBV12-3/TRBV12-4 TGTGCCAGCAGTCCGGGACTAGCGGGGGGGCCGCCGCAAGAGACCCAGTACTTC CASSPGLAGGPPQETQYF
NA many TRBJ1-3 TRBV7-9 TGTGCCAGCAGCTTACGAGCAGTGATGATGGGAAACACCATATATTTT CASSLRAVMMGNTIYF
TRBD2 many TRBJ2-5 TRBV28 TGTGCCAGCAGTGTCCACGTTTCCCGAGCGGGGCGGGCGGGGACCCAGTACTTC CASSVHVSRAGRAGTQYF
TRBD1 many TRBJ1-1 TRBV12-3/TRBV12-4 TGTGCCAGCAGTTTACAGGGGGCGAACACTGAAGCTTTCTTT CASSLQGANTEAFF
NA many TRBJ2-1 TRBV29-1 TGCAGCGTTGACAGGGGTACCAATGAGCAGTTCTTC CSVDRGTNEQFF
TRBD1 many TRBJ1-5 TRBV15 TGTGCCACCAGCAGAGACGCTGCCGGGACAGGGATCAATCAGCCCCAGCATTTT CATSRDAAGTGINQPQHF
TRBD2 many TRBJ2-3 TRBV28 TGTGCCAGCAGTCCAACCGGGACTAGCGGGAGGGTCCAAGATACGCAGTATTTT CASSPTGTSGRVQDTQYF
NA once TRBJ2-3 TRBV19 TGTGCCAGTAATCGCCCAGGGGCCGGCACAGATACGCAGTATTTT CASNRPGAGTDTQYF
NA NA TRBJ2-7 TRBV28 TGTGCCAGCACCCTTGGACAGCACTACGAGCAGTACTTC CASTLGQHYEQYF
NA NA TRBJ1-4 TRBV25-1 TGTGCCAGCACCACCTCAGCGTCAACTAATGAAAAACTGTTTTTT CASTTSASTNEKLFF
NA many TRBJ1-5 TRBV29-1 TGCAGCGTTGGGCAACTCCACGGCCAGCCCCAGCATTTT CSVGQLHGQPQHF
TRBD2 NA TRBJ2-1 TRBV20-1 TGCAGTGCTAGAGTCCTAGCGGGAGTTCCAAACTCCTACAATGAGCAGTTCTTC CSARVLAGVPNSYNEQFF
NA few TRBJ1-1 TRBV14 TGTGCCAGCGGCCAAGCCGGGGGGCCGAGTGAAGCTTTCTTT CASGQAGGPSEAFF
NA many TRBJ2-3 TRBV2 TGTGCCAGCAGTGGGGGATTGGCGGCAGATACGCAGTATTTT CASSGGLAADTQYF
TRBD1 few TRBJ2-1 TRBV6-6 TGTGCCAGCAGTTACTCGACCCAGGGGGCCTACAATGAGCAGTTCTTC CASSYSTQGAYNEQFF
TRBD1 few TRBJ1-2 TRBV28 TGTGCCAGCAGTCCCCCCACAGGGGCCACCTCGGCCACCTTC CASSPPTGATSATF
NA NA TRBJ2-3 TRBV7-3 TGTGCCAGCAGCGGTAACGGACTTACCACAGATACGCAGTATTTT CASSGNGLTTDTQYF
TRBD1 many TRBJ2-1 TRBV12-3/TRBV12-4 TGTGCCAGCACCGGACAGGGCAATGAGCAGTTCTTC CASTGQGNEQFF
TRBD2 medium-sized TRBJ2-7 TRBV27 TGTGCCAGCAGTTCCTCTGTCGGGGAAGCGGGAGGGCTCCACGAGCAGTACTTC CASSSSVGEAGGLHEQYF
NA NA TRBJ1-3 TRBV30 TGTGCCTGGAGTCTCGATAGAACCTCCTCTGGAAACACCATATATTTT CAWSLDRTSSGNTIYF
TRBD2 many TRBJ2-5 TRBV10-2 TGCGCCAGCAGTGAGCCAGCGGGACTGGAAGAGACCCAGTACTTC CASSEPAGLEETQYF
NA NA TRBJ1-3 TRBV5-1 TGCGCCAGCAGCAGGACGCTCTCTGGAAACACCATATATTTT CASSRTLSGNTIYF
TRBD1 many TRBJ1-2 TRBV5-1 TGCGCCAGCAGCTTGGAGGACAGGGCAGAGGGCTACACCTTC CASSLEDRAEGYTF
NA many TRBJ1-1 TRBV6-1 TGTGCCAGCAGTGAAGCGATTGTAACTTTCTTT CASSEAIVTFF
NA many TRBJ2-1 TRBV9 TGTGCCAGCAATAAGGGGGGGATTTTTCTTGATGAGCAGTTCTTC CASNKGGIFLDEQFF
NA many TRBJ1-1 TRBV7-2 TGTGCCAGCAGCTTATGGCTGAACACTGAAGCTTTCTTT CASSLWLNTEAFF
TRBD1 few TRBJ2-7 TRBV20-1 TGCAGTGCTAGAATGGGGACAGGCGGAGGGCCCTACGAGCAGTACTTC CSARMGTGGGPYEQYF
NA many TRBJ1-6 TRBV7-2 TGTGCCAGCAGCAAAAGGGTCAATTCACCCCTCCACTTT CASSKRVNSPLHF
NA NA TRBJ2-1 TRBV11-2 TGTGCCAGCAGCTCACAGGGCGACAATGAGCAGTTCTTC CASSSQGDNEQFF
NA many TRBJ2-3 TRBV28 TGTGCCAGCAGTTACACAGGGTACACAGATACGCAGTATTTT CASSYTGYTDTQYF
NA many TRBJ1-2 TRBV10-3 TGTGCCATCAGTGAGTCGACCTATGGCTACACCTTC CAISESTYGYTF
TRBD1 NA TRBJ1-2 TRBV28 TGTGCCAGCAGTCCCCCAGGGGGAAATGGCTACACCTTC CASSPPGGNGYTF
NA few TRBJ2-1 TRBV3-1 TGTGCCAGCAGCGCTAACAACAATGAGCAGTTCTTC CASSANNNEQFF
TRBD1 NA TRBJ1-5 TRBV2 TGTGCCAGCAGTGAAGCTGGGACAGGGAGAGGACAGCCCCAGCATTTT CASSEAGTGRGQPQHF
NA many TRBJ2-3 TRBV20-1 TGCAGTGCTGGTAGCGGTGGCACAGATACGCAGTATTTT CSAGSGGTDTQYF
NA few TRBJ1-4 TRBV5-5 TGTGCCAGCAGCTTCCACACTGTGACTGAGCTCTTGCCTAATGAAAAACTGTTTTTT CASSFHTVTELLPNEKLFF
TRBD2 many TRBJ2-1 TRBV6-5 TGTGCCAGCAGCCGGACTAGCGGGACCGACGGGGAGCAGTTCTTC CASSRTSGTDGEQFF
NA NA TRBJ1-1 TRBV6-1 TGTGCCAGCAAAGGAGAGGGACAAGTTATGAACACTGAAGCTTTCTTT CASKGEGQVMNTEAFF
TRBD1 NA TRBJ2-3 TRBV20-1 TGCAGTGCTAGAGACCCCTGGGACAGCACAAGCACAGATACGCAGTATTTT CSARDPWDSTSTDTQYF
TRBD1 NA TRBJ1-5 TRBV6-1 TGTGCCAGCGACAGGGACGGGGGCAATCAGCCCCAGCATTTT CASDRDGGNQPQHF
NA few TRBJ1-1 TRBV28 TGTGCCAGCATGCAGGGGAGGGAGAACACTGAAGCTTTCTTT CASMQGRENTEAFF
NA many TRBJ2-1 TRBV7-9 TGTGCCAGCAGCCCCCTTGCGTTGGGCCAGGACAATGAGCAGTTCTTC CASSPLALGQDNEQFF
TRBD2 few TRBJ2-1 TRBV10-3 TGTGCCATCAGCCCGGGACTAGCGGGAGTACCTGAGCAGTTCTTC CAISPGLAGVPEQFF
NA few TRBJ2-7 TRBV25-1 TGTGCCAGCAGTAAAAGCGGCTCCTACGAGCAGTACTTC CASSKSGSYEQYF
TRBD1 many TRBJ1-5 TRBV20-1 TGCAGTGCTAGGACAGGGTTAAGCAATCAGCCCCAGCATTTT CSARTGLSNQPQHF
NA NA TRBJ1-2 TRBV6-5 TGTGCCAGCAGTTACAGGGCCCTTAACTATGGCTACACCTTC CASSYRALNYGYTF